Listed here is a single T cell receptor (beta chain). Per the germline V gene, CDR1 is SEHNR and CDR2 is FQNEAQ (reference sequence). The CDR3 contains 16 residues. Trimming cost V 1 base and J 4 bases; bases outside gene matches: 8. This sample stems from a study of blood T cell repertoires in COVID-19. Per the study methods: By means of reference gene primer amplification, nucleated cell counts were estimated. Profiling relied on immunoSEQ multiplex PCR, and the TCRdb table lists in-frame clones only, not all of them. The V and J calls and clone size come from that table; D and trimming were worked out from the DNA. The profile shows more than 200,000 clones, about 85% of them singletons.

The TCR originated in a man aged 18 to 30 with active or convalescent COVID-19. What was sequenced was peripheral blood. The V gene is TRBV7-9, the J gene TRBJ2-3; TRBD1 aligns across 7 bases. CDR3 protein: CASSLGPQGRADTQYF. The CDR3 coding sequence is TGTGCCAGCAGCTTAGGCCCACAGGGGCGGGCAGATACGCAGTATTTT.